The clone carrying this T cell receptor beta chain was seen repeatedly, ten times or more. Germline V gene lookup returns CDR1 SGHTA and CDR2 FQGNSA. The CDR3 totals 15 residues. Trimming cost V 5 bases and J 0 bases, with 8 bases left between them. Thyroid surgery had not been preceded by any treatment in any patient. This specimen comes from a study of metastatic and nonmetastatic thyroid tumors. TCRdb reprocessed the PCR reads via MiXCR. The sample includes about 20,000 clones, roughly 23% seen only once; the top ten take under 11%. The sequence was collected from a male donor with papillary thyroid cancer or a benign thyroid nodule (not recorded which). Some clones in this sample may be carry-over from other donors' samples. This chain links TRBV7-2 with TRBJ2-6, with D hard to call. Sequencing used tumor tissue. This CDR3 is CASSLRSSGANVLTF. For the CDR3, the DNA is TGTGCCAGCAGCCTGCGGAGCTCTGGGGCCAACGTCCTGACTTTC.